This T cell receptor (beta chain) appears in the sequencing data of a study of T cells in localized non-small cell lung cancer. Repertoires were generated with immunoSEQ multiplex PCR, while TCRdb's copy carries only in-frame clones and drops some. Here the sample spans around 39,000 clones, approximately 88% being singletons. This clone was counted a single time. As yet, its antigen is unknown. Study results and caveats: A median of approximately 60 of the top 100 tumor clones appeared in adjacent lung, which was paired and uninvolved. Overall survival was longer when the density of T cells in the blood was higher. Sequencing, confined to only one tumor region, leaves heterogeneity possible. Tumor trailed uninvolved adjacent lung in T cell clonality, which peaked there.

V trimming: 5 bases; J trimming: 4 bases; junction bases outside the gene matches: 2. Per the germline V gene, CDR1 is SQVTM and CDR2 is ANQGSEA. This CDR3 has 12 residues. The J gene is TRBJ1-1, the V gene TRBV29-1, with 9 positions matching TRBD1. This specimen was peripheral blood, taken before any cancer treatment. The origin of this receptor is a woman aged 40 to 75 with stage I lung adenocarcinoma. CDR3: CSVRQGVTEAFF. CDR3 DNA sequence: TGCAGCGTTAGACAGGGGGTCACTGAAGCTTTCTTT.